This TCR beta chain was captured in a study of cytomegalovirus exposure and HLA in healthy donors (dated by TCRdb to about 2017). Describing the broader study: According to an earlier analysis of several hundred of the donors, some 170 million T cells yielded roughly 110 million unique TCR beta sequences and 250 to 350 Gb of sequence data. The aim of the study was to test whether cataloging public T cell receptors could identify signatures of past pathogen exposure. Roughly 5 DR-DQ haplotypes were handled as single units for association and clustering, since linkage in the cohort was strong. An earlier analysis of some 600 of the donors applied high-throughput TCR beta sequencing to assess whether each TCR beta V gene segment acted as functional or pseudogenic. Rather than drawing on any new phenotypic data, the later analysis identified candidate immune exposures from TCR beta sequences and the way those sequences occurred across donors. The study used immunosequencing to profile the T cell repertoires of several hundred subjects and linked those repertoires to cytomegalovirus serostatus. A later analysis re-examined previously published TCR beta repertoires from about 700 donors and added high-resolution HLA genotyping to investigate patterns of TCR occurrence. On average, approximately 250,000 unique TCR beta nucleotide sequences were sequenced per donor among roughly 430 genotyped donors of the cohort, with around 19% of those sequences being non-productive. All discovery cohort repertoires had been generated using a single sequencing platform. Of the roughly 400 genotyped donors, approximately 82% fell in the genetic ancestry cluster associated with self-reported Caucasian donors. HLA typing included class I and class II loci at four-digit resolution. A separate validation cohort of 100 to 150 different subjects was used in addition to the roughly 670-subject first cohort. About 330 gigabases of sequencing data and 70 million to 100 million unique TCR sequences made up an early release that covered 500 to 650 HLA-typed donors. Typing coverage varied by locus: about 620-630 donors for A, B, C, DRB1 and DQB1; roughly 510 for DQA1; approximately 610 for DPA1; approximately 450 for DPB1. Genome-wide SNP genotypes for about 65% of the 666 donors were used in a later genetic analysis, which treated that subset as a discovery cohort. Donor age, sex, ethnicity and CMV serostatus were compiled together with the repertoire data. To predict cytomegalovirus infection status, the study combined high-throughput TCR immunosequencing, statistical association of individual TCRs with disease status, and machine learning. On the study overall, not on this receptor specifically: A later analysis found that TCR association rates varied across HLA loci, with DRB1 alleles showing the most associated TCRs and HLA-C alleles the fewest. A further reported finding was that TCR beta sequences accurately predicted the HLA-A and HLA-B alleles for most subjects in the first cohort. A later analysis associated about 16,000 TCR beta sequences with specific HLA alleles at a false discovery rate of 0.05. Most TCR sequences were observed very rarely across donors, whereas some public TCRs were present in many individuals. Because counts were too low, seventeen rarely observed V segments, including chromosome 9 orphons, were left out of the earlier analysis of some 600 of the donors. According to a later analysis, parvovirus B19, influenza, CMV and Epstein-Barr virus appeared linked to several top co-occurrence clusters. Three of the identified cytomegalovirus-associated TCR beta chains were confirmed in vitro to be specific for cytomegalovirus antigens. The only immune exposure information available for the cohort was CMV serostatus. In an earlier analysis of approximately 590 of the donors, most TCR beta V segments appeared in productive rearrangements about 87% or about 30% of the time, broadly matching IMGT annotations. It was suggested by the authors that the approach could potentially be generalized to other disease states and immunological phenotypes. The sequencing pipeline was judged likely to have produced a cluster of highly shared sequence variants as a technical artifact. Compared with equally common non-associated chains, HLA-associated TCR beta chains in a later analysis were more clonally expanded and had lower generation probabilities. Because some donors lacked HLA typing at each locus, the association tests relied only on the typed subset. Only TCR beta chains were sequenced in this cohort, and the absence of alpha or paired-chain data limited detectable features. An association between a missense DCLRE1C variant and V-gene and J-gene trimming of TCR beta chains was found in a later genetic analysis and replicated in an independent cohort. The presence/absence analyses assumed that sequencing depth was roughly uniform across donors, and that assumption may not be true. Assigning TCR associations to individual alleles was difficult when HLA alleles, especially DR and DQ, strongly co-occurred. In the study, 150 to 200 TCR beta chains were listed as associated with cytomegalovirus. In a later genetic analysis, fewer N-insertions in productive TCRs were reported among donors in an Asian-associated ancestry cluster than the approximately 710-donor mean. Some IMGT-functional V segments, including TRBV6-2 and TRBV6-3, could not be told apart with the 87-base-pair reads, so those segments were excluded. Linkage disequilibrium might explain the correlated functional status among segregating V segments, but an unknown experimental factor could not be ruled out. In both the original and validation cohorts, the classifier was reported to diagnose cytomegalovirus status with high specificity and sensitivity. Most CMV-associated TCR beta chains appeared to be HLA-restricted in a later analysis, and the HLA associations seemed to be driven largely by CMV exposure.

The cohort comprised 710 or so healthy bone marrow donors. All cohort members were sampled while nominally healthy, although unrecorded immune exposures were likely present. The donor tested CMV seronegative and was one of the 352 seronegative cohort members. Every donor gave a peripheral blood sample, and the peripheral blood mononuclear cells from that sample were used for TCR beta sequencing. Genomic DNA extraction from the blood cell samples was performed with the Qiagen DNeasy Blood Extraction Kit. As encoded in the germline V gene, CDR1 is MNHEY while CDR2 is SVGAGI. V is cut back by 0 bases and J by 12 bases, with 9 bases in the junction unmatched. The CDR3 covers 16 residues, taking in both the cysteine and the phenylalanine. Only CDR3 DNA remains: 48 bases, in frame from the first base. Note on this clone: Its antigen remains unidentified. No much larger clonotype is one base removed from it; base qualities were not supplied.

The library was obtained by the immunoSEQ multiplex PCR assay. A mixture of 60 forward primers for TCR Vbeta segments and 13 reverse primers for TCR Jbeta segments was used in the multiplex PCR. The CDR3 region of rearranged TCR beta genes was amplified from genomic DNA by a multiplex PCR assay. On the Illumina HiSeq System, the amplified TCR beta libraries were sequenced as 87-base-pair reads. In the original analysis: A later analysis counted 65 million to 90 million unique TCR beta chains across the 650 to 700 repertoires, and 10 million to 12 million of these chains were shared by at least two donors. Raw reads were error-corrected and collapsed into unique sequences by a nearest-neighbor algorithm in which closely related sequences were merged to remove PCR and sequencing errors. To assign V, D and J gene segments, CDR3 sequences were aligned to IMGT reference sequences. For a sequence to be retained, a match of at least six nucleotides was required to both a V gene segment and a J gene segment. A rearrangement counted as productive if the CDR3 had no stop codons and remained in frame with V and J, and every other rearrangement counted as non-productive. Following IMGT convention, CDR3 was defined as the stretch from the second conserved V-encoded cysteine up to the conserved J-encoded phenylalanine. Sequences without an unambiguous match to a single V gene segment were excluded from the earlier analysis of 500 to 700 of the donors. In an earlier analysis of 587 of the donors, a V segment was called functional when productive rearrangements were above 56.7%, and segregating when the standard deviation between donors exceeded 5%. A statistical classification framework was developed to diagnose cytomegalovirus status using the catalog of TCR beta chain sequences. In a later analysis, TCR nucleotide sequences were compared against IMGT/GENE-DB human TR gene sequences so that V and J genes could be assigned. Using the TCRdist pipeline, a later analysis assigned CDR3 sequences along with most-parsimonious VDJ recombination scenarios. In a later analysis, each TCR beta chain was defined by its CDR3 amino acid sequence together with its V-gene family, and reads without a unique V-gene family were excluded. A later analysis removed roughly 590 highly shared, low-generation-probability nucleotide sequences to deal with suspected cross-contamination and a sequencing artifact. In a later analysis, a clonal expansion index was calculated for each public chain from normalized within-repertoire ranks of inferred template counts. In a later analysis, generation probabilities were computed with a VDJ recombination model fitted to out-of-frame rearrangements, and the resulting probabilities were checked against IGoR. Hypergeometric tests were used in a later analysis to score TCR-TCR, TCR-HLA and TCR-CMV co-occurrence, with a repertoire-size bias correction applied to the TCR pairs. To estimate false discovery rates, a later analysis permuted the HLA or CMV assignments 20 times. In a later analysis, co-occurring TCRs were grouped with DBSCAN, and TCRdist sequence similarity was added when clustering was performed within HLA-allele-positive subsets. Repertoires with fewer than 30,000 or more than 120,000 public chains were left out of co-occurrence clustering, as were a handful of repertoires with anomalous nucleotide sharing. TCRdb re-hosts the immuneACCESS table, in-frame sequences only. Its copies lack some clones; in the studies checked, an unresolved V gene accounts for under half of them, and the cause for the rest is not known. V and J calls and clone size follow that table, whereas D and trimming were derived from the DNA. This sample lists around 200,000 clones; about 86% were detected once. The ten largest clones add up to 0.31% of the sample.

This clonotype was obtained from a woman in her thirties in good health and CMV-seronegative. The specimen was PBMCs. The rearranged chain carries TRBV6-5 and TRBJ2-4; the central 12 bases match TRBD2. The DNA is TGTGCCAGCAGTTACTCGAGACTAGCGGGGGCGTACAGTCAGTACTTC. Translation gives CASSYSRLAGAYSQYF.